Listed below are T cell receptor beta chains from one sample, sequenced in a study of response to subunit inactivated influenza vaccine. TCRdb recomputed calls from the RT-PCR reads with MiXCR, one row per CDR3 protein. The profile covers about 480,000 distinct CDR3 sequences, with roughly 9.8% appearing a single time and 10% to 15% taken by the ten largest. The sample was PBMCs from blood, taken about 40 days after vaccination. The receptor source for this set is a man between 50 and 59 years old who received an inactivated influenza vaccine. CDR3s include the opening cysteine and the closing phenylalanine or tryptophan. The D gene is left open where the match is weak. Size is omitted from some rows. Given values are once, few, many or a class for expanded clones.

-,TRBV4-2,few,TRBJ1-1,CASSQIQGMNTEAFF,TGTGCCAGCAGCCAAATTCAGGGTATGAACACTGAAGCTTTCTTT
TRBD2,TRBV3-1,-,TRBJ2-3,CASSHLSGGAVTQYF,TGTGCCAGCAGCCATCTCAGCGGGGGGGCCGTTACGCAGTATTTT
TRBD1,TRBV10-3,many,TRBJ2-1,CATDQQQGNEQFF,TGTGCCACCGATCAGCAACAGGGGAATGAGCAGTTCTTC
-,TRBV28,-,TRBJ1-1,CASSGGRQNTEAFF,TGTGCCAGCAGTGGGGGACGGCAGAACACTGAAGCTTTCTTT
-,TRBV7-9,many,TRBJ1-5,CASSHRGSNQPQHF,TGTGCCAGCAGCCACCGGGGGAGCAATCAGCCCCAGCATTTT
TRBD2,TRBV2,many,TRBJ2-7,CASSESVAGSYEQYF,TGTGCCAGCAGTGAGTCGGTAGCGGGGTCCTACGAGCAGTACTTC
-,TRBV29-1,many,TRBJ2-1,CSAPYTKSYNEQFF,TGCAGCGCCCCCTATACAAAGTCCTACAATGAGCAGTTCTTC
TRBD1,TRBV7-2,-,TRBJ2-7,CASSLAHGQESSYEQYF,TGTGCCAGCAGCTTAGCACACGGACAGGAGAGCTCCTACGAGCAGTACTTC
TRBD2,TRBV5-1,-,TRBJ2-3,CASSLGAGEVSDTQYF,TGCGCCAGCAGCTTGGGAGCGGGGGAGGTGTCGGATACGCAGTATTTT
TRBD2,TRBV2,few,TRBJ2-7,CASSKGTSGMRYEQYF,TGTGCCAGCAGTAAAGGGACTAGCGGGATGAGGTACGAGCAGTACTTC
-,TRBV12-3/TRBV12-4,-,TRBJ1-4,CASSPLRGTNEKLFF,TGTGCCAGCAGTCCCCTCAGGGGAACTAATGAAAAACTGTTTTTT
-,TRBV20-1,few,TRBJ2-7,CSARDHAGSEWEQYF,TGCAGTGCTAGAGATCACGCGGGGTCGGAGTGGGAGCAGTACTTC
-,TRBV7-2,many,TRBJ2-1,CASSLGVTTVQFF,TGTGCCAGCAGCTTAGGAGTGACTACAGTGCAGTTCTTC
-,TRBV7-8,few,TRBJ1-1,CASSLGRVISPGTEAFF,TGTGCCAGCAGCTTGGGTAGGGTAATTTCTCCGGGCACTGAAGCTTTCTTT
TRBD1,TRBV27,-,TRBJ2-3,CASSLRDRITDTQYF,TGTGCCAGCAGTCTTCGGGACAGGATCACAGATACGCAGTATTTT
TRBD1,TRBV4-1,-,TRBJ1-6,CASSSQGASSYNSPLHF,TGCGCCAGCAGCAGCCAGGGGGCCAGCTCCTATAATTCACCCCTCCACTTT
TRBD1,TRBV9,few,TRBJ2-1,CASSIGNRGNEQFF,TGTGCCAGCAGCATAGGGAACAGGGGCAATGAGCAGTTCTTC
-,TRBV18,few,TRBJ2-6,CASSPPPGPGANVLTF,TGTGCCAGCTCACCACCTCCAGGGCCTGGGGCCAACGTCCTGACTTTC
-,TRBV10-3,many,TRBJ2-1,CAISDLLRDNEQFF,TGTGCCATCAGTGACCTTCTACGGGACAATGAGCAGTTCTTC
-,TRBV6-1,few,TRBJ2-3,CASRMDSTDTQYF,TGTGCCAGCAGGATGGACAGCACAGATACGCAGTATTTT
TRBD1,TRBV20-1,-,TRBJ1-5,CSARRGQANQPQHF,TGCAGTGCTAGGAGGGGACAGGCCAATCAGCCCCAGCATTTT
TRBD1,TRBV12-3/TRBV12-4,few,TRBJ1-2,CASSSSTGAGGGYTF,TGTGCCAGCAGTTCATCGACAGGGGCCGGGGGAGGCTACACCTTC
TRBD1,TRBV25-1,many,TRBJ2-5,CASSGTAQETQYF,TGTGCCAGCAGCGGGACAGCACAAGAGACCCAGTACTTC
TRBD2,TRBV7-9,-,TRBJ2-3,CASTGVAGVADTQYF,TGTGCCAGCACGGGGGTAGCGGGAGTCGCAGATACGCAGTATTTT
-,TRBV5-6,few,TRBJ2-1,CASSPIGQLAYNEQFF,TGTGCCAGCAGCCCGATAGGACAGCTAGCCTACAATGAGCAGTTCTTC
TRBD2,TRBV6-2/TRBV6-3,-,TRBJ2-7,CASGLAGVSEQYF,TGTGCCAGCGGACTAGCGGGAGTGAGCGAGCAGTACTTC
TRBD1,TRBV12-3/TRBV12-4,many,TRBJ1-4,CASSPGQGTEKLFF,TGTGCCAGCAGCCCGGGACAGGGGACTGAAAAACTGTTTTTT
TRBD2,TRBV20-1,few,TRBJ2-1,CSARLAGGGDEQFF,TGCAGTGCTAGACTAGCGGGGGGCGGGGATGAGCAGTTCTTC
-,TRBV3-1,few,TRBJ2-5,CASSQRRARAADQETQYF,TGTGCCAGCAGCCAACGCAGAGCTAGGGCAGCCGACCAAGAGACCCAGTACTTC
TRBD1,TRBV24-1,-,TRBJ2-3,CATSDSPGTGGSTDTQYF,TGTGCCACCAGTGATTCGCCCGGGACAGGGGGCTCCACAGATACGCAGTATTTT
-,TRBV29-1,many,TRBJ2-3,CSVGTNTDTQYF,TGCAGCGTTGGGACCAACACAGATACGCAGTATTTT
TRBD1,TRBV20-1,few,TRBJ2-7,CSASLGQGASYEQYF,TGCAGTGCTAGTTTAGGACAGGGGGCATCCTACGAGCAGTACTTC
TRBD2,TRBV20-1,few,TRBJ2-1,CSAREVAGASYNEQFF,TGCAGTGCTAGAGAAGTCGCGGGAGCCTCCTACAATGAGCAGTTCTTC
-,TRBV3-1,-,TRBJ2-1,CASSQSPASWSYNEQFF,TGTGCCAGCAGCCAATCCCCAGCTAGTTGGTCCTACAATGAGCAGTTCTTC
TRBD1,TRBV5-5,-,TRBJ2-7,CASSLIQGVSEQYF,TGTGCCAGCAGCTTGATACAGGGGGTAAGCGAGCAGTACTTC
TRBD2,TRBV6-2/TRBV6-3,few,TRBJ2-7,CASTRSGVAGHSYEQYF,TGTGCCAGCACTAGATCCGGAGTAGCGGGTCACTCCTACGAGCAGTACTTC
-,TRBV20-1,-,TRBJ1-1,CSAFGNTEAFF,TGCAGTGCTTTTGGGAACACTGAAGCTTTCTTT